This TCR beta chain came from a study of a mutant IDH1 vaccine in newly diagnosed glioma. Study details: Initiation of the vaccine course occurred 4-6 weeks after radiotherapy alone, or alongside temozolomide cycles. Study-wide results and limits: There seemed to be no relation between pseudoprogression and changes in top peripheral T cell clonotypes.

Using immunoSEQ multiplex PCR, the repertoire was profiled, and TCRdb retains in-frame clones only, with some absent. The sample holds over 45,000 clones, 76% seen once. A remark on this clone: The antigen remains unidentified.

The CDR3 loop spans 14 amino acids. The germline gives CDR1 SGHTS, CDR2 YDEGEE. V was pared by 5 bases and J by 6 bases, with 6 bases of the junction left unmatched. The sample's time point: week 35, safety follow-up. Vaccinated patients received 300 ug of mutant IDH1 20-mer peptide per dose, with topical imiquimod. Sequencing was performed on PBMCs, taken from a glioma patient whose treatment included an IDH1 peptide vaccine. The chain carries TRBV5-8 and TRBJ2-1, with 9 bases fitting TRBD2. The TCR comes from a man aged 35 to 55 with glioma. The CDR3 reads CASRAAGGSNEQFF. The CDR3 coding sequence is TGTGCCAGCAGAGCAGCGGGAGGTTCCAATGAGCAGTTCTTC.